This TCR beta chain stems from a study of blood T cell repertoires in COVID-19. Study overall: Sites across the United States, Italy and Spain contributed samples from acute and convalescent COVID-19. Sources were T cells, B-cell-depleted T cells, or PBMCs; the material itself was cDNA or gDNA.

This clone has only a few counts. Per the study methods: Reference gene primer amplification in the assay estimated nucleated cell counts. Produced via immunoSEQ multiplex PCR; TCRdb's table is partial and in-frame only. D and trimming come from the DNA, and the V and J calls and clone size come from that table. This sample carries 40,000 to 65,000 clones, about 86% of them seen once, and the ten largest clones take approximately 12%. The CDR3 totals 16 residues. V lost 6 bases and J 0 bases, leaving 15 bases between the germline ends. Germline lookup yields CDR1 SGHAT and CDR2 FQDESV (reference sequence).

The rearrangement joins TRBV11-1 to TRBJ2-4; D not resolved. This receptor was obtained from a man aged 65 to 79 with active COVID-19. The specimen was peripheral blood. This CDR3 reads CASSLTGSIAKNIQYF. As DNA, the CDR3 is TGTGCCAGCAGTCTCACGGGTTCAATAGCCAAAAACATTCAGTACTTC.